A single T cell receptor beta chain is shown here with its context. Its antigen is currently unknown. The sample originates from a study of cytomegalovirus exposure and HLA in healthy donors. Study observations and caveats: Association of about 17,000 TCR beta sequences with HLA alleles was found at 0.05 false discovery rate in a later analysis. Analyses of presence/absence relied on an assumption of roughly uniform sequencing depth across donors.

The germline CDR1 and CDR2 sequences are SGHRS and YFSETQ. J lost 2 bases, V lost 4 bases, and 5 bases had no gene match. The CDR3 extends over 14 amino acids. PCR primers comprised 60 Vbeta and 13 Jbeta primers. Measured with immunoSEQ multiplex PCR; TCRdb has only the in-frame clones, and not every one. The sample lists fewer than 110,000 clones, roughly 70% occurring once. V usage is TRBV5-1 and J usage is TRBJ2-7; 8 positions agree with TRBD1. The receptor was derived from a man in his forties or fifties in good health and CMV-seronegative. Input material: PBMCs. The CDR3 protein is CASSRGQDPYEQYF. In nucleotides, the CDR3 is TGCGCCAGCAGCCGGGGACAGGATCCCTACGAGCAGTACTTC.